This TCR beta chain was identified during a study of beta chain features in type 1 diabetes. Study conclusions and caveats: A PCR bias possibly favoring shorter templates would apply equally to patients and controls. The study found moderately but significantly shorter TCRB CDR3s in all four CD4+ subsets of Type 1 diabetes patients. TCRB repertoires of naive, central memory and Treg cells appeared more similar among patients than among healthy donors.

V dropped 0 bases and J dropped 3 bases, with 15 bases sitting between them. The CDR3 runs 17 residues. The germline V gene has CDR1 SGHTA and CDR2 FQGNSA. Sorting that relied on CD45RO/CCR7/CD25/CD127/CD95/CD27 yielded CD4+ naive, central memory, regulatory and stem cell-like memory cells. This clone was picked up a small number of times. What it binds is not known. Since all of the isolated RNA was reverse transcribed, expressed TCRB transcripts were what got sequenced. TCRdb keeps only in-frame clones here, not all; method: immunoSEQ multiplex PCR. Of roughly 180,000 clones in the sample, around 7.8% are singletons; the top ten hold roughly 1%.

This sequence originates from a woman in her thirties or forties with type 1 diabetes. Sequencing was performed on central memory CD4+ T cells from blood. V gene TRBV7-2 combines with J gene TRBJ2-4; D perhaps matches TRBD2 (6 bases). The CDR3 DNA follows: TGTGCCAGCAGCTTAGCGCAGGGCGGGGTAGTCAAAAACATTCAGTACTTC. This gives the protein CASSLAQGGVVKNIQYF.